The following is a T cell receptor beta chain sequence with its context. Its target is not known. Positively selected for CCR7, the CD45RO-negative cells used as naive CD8 cells excluded terminally differentiated effector memory CD45RA+ cells. This sample is part of a study of shared clonotypes between healthy human individuals. Turning to the study itself: Each donor's CD4 naive and CD4 memory cells filled three plates apiece, CD8 naive two, and CD8 memory one. General study points: What limited the represented genetic and exposure-history diversity was the small number of donors. Non-shared clonotypes displayed generation probabilities falling below those of clonotypes present in all four donors.

TCRdb keeps only in-frame clones here, not all; method: immunoSEQ multiplex PCR. The table records approximately 1.9 million clones, roughly 95% of them present only once. The CDR3 runs to 13 residues. Germline values: CDR1 GTSNPN, CDR2 SVGIG (reference sequence). V was pared by 2 bases and J by 5 bases, with 12 bases between. The specimen sequenced was naive CD8+ T cells from PBMCs. The chain carries TRBV30 and TRBJ2-5, with D tentatively TRBD1 (6 bases). The receptor's source is a man between 18 and 29 years old in good health. Some clones in this sample may be carry-over from other donors' samples. CDR3 protein: CAWSLGTKETQYF. CDR3 sequence (DNA): TGTGCCTGGAGTCTGGGGACAAAGGAGACCCAGTACTTC.